Below, 22 T cell receptor beta chains from the same sample are listed, as sequenced in a study of T cells after yellow fever vaccination. TCRdb reprocessed the 5' RACE reads with MiXCR, giving one entry per CDR3 protein. The data contain around 340,000 distinct CDR3 sequences, roughly 8.7% of them seen just once; the ten biggest clones take up approximately 18%. Sequencing was performed on PBMCs, taken on the day of the first yellow fever vaccination. These receptors came from a man between 18 and 35 years old who received the YFV17D yellow fever vaccine.

The chain links TRBV27 to TRBJ1-4; the D gene is possibly TRBD1 (5 bases). In germline, CDR1 is MNHEY, CDR2 SMNVEV (reference sequence). Trimming took off 5 bases at V and 4 bases at J, with 20 bases between the two ends. This CDR3 region has 17 residues. The DNA of the CDR3 is TGTGCCAGCAGTCCCTTGGGGGTGACAGTTTATAATGAAAAACTGTTTTTT. It specifies CASSPLGVTVYNEKLFF.

The rearrangement links TRBV9 to TRBJ2-5; TRBD2 agrees at 11 bases. The CDR3 covers 17 residues. V shed 3 bases, J shed 4 bases, and the junction held 11 bases outside the gene matches. Germline V gene lookup returns CDR1 SGDLS and CDR2 YYNGEE. The CDR3 loop reads CASSATYSGGGRETQYF. The CDR3, as DNA: TGTGCCAGCAGCGCTACATATAGCGGGGGGGGGAGAGAGACCCAGTACTTC.

This clonotype was seen only a few times. This chain connects TRBV6-2 or TRBV6-3 to TRBJ2-2; a weak D match, TRBD2 (5 bases). From germline, CDR1 is MNHEY and CDR2 SVGEGT. The V and J ends lost 11 bases and 0 bases respectively, with 10 bases between them. The CDR3 loop spans 13 amino acids. CDR3 in DNA: TGTGCCGCAATGGAGGCGAACACCGGGGAGCTGTTTTTT. Translation: CAAMEANTGELFF.

In this sample, this clonotype turned up many times. This chain connects TRBV5-1 to TRBJ1-4; no clear D gene. Germline CDR1 SGHRS, CDR2 YFSETQ. Trimming removed 3 bases from V and 6 bases from J, with 9 bases in between. This CDR3 has 13 residues. The CDR3 reads CASSWGYDEKLFF. As DNA, the CDR3 is TGCGCCAGCAGCTGGGGTTACGATGAAAAACTGTTTTTT.

This clonotype was seen more than once but under ten times. The V call is TRBV19, the J call TRBJ1-6; D unclear. The CDR3 loop spans 11 amino acids. V was shortened by 9 bases and J by 7 bases, with 7 bases between the two germline ends. Looked up from germline, CDR1 is LNHDA and CDR2 is SQIVND (reference sequence). The CDR3 spells CARDLNSPLHF. The CDR3, as DNA: TGTGCCAGGGACTTAAATTCACCCCTCCACTTT. The whole variable domain, filled in from reference TRBV19 and TRBJ1-6, reads DGGITQSPKYLFRKEGQNVTLSCEQNLNHDAMYWYRQDPGQGLRLIYYSQIVNDFQKGDIAEGYSVSREKKESFPLTVTSAQKNPTAFYLCARDLNSPLHFGNGTRLTVT.

This clonotype was seen once. This sequence joins TRBV30 and TRBJ1-5; D gene unclear. This CDR3 comprises 13 residues. The V end lost 4 bases, the J end lost 3 bases, and 10 bases lay between the germline ends. Germline V gene lookup returns CDR1 GTSNPN and CDR2 SVGIG (reference sequence). The CDR3 is CAWTSGANQPQHF. The DNA of the CDR3 is TGTGCCTGGACCTCCGGAGCCAATCAGCCCCAGCATTTT.

The gene calls are TRBV4-1 and TRBJ2-6; maybe TRBD1 (6 bases). V was pared by 0 bases and J by 0 bases, with 12 bases between. The CDR3 runs 18 residues. CDR1 is MGHRA and CDR2 is YSYEKL in the germline V gene. CDR3 bases: TGCGCCAGCAGCCAAGATTGGACAGCGAACTCTGGGGCCAACGTCCTGACTTTC. Protein: CASSQDWTANSGANVLTF.

The chain has TRBV7-9 and TRBJ2-3; possible D gene TRBD2, 5 bases. The CDR3 totals 16 residues. Germline V gene data show CDR1 as SEHNR and CDR2 as FQNEAQ (reference sequence). V was clipped by 2 bases and J by 2 bases, with 14 bases between them. The CDR3 bases are TGTGCCAGCAGCTTAAGGTCAGGACTGAACACAGATACGCAGTATTTT. It yields the protein CASSLRSGLNTDTQYF.

The V call is TRBV7-6, the J call TRBJ2-2; no clear D gene. This CDR3 comprises 14 residues. The germline CDR1 and CDR2 sequences are SGHVS and FNYEAQ. V gave up 7 bases and J gave up 4 bases, with 13 bases separating them. This CDR3 is CASTGFSSTGELFF. The CDR3 DNA reads TGTGCCAGCACCGGGTTTAGTAGCACCGGGGAGCTGTTTTTT. The entire variable domain, with the rest obtained from reference TRBV7-6 and TRBJ2-2, is as follows: GAGVSQSPRYKVTKRGQDVALRCDPISGHVSLYWYRQALGQGPEFLTYFNYEAQQDKSGLPNDRFSAERPEGSISTLTIQRTEQRDSAMYRCASTGFSSTGELFFGEGSRLTVL.

The rearrangement links TRBV27 to TRBJ1-2; D ambiguous. Trimming pared 5 bases from V and 6 bases from J, leaving 16 bases between. CDR3 length equals 14 residues. Germline assignment: CDR1 MNHEY and CDR2 SMNVEV (reference sequence). CDR3: CASSPRNEWDGYTF. The CDR3 region has the DNA TGTGCCAGCAGTCCCCGGAACGAGTGGGATGGCTACACCTTC.

V is TRBV5-6 and J is TRBJ1-1; no clear D. Germline V gene lookup returns CDR1 SGHDT and CDR2 YYEEEE. V lost 0 bases and J 9 bases, leaving 6 bases between the germline ends. The CDR3 runs to 11 residues. CDR3 coding DNA: TGTGCCAGCAGCTTGGGCCCTAAAGCTTTCTTT. Protein product: CASSLGPKAFF.

The CDR3 here is CASSPHDRAGNSPLHF. As DNA, the CDR3 is TGTGCCAGCAGCCCACACGACAGGGCAGGCAATTCACCCCTCCACTTT. This chain uses TRBV7-9 with TRBJ1-6, with 7 bases that match TRBD1. This CDR3 contains 16 residues. Germline CDR1 SEHNR, CDR2 FQNEAQ (reference sequence). V trimming: 5 bases; J trimming: 7 bases; junction bases outside the gene matches: 11.

This clonotype was seen repeatedly, ten times or more. The chain links TRBV29-1 to TRBJ2-5, with 10 nucleotides matching TRBD1. Germline-derived CDR1 and CDR2 are SQVTM and ANQGSEA. The CDR3 has 13 residues. V lost 8 bases, J lost 5 bases, and 8 bases stayed unmatched. CDR3 coding DNA: TGCAGCACGAGACAGGGGGCAGGGGAGACCCAGTACTTC. Translated: CSTRQGAGETQYF.

CDR3 in DNA: TGTGCCAGCAGAATGGGGACAGGGTGGGATAATTCACCCCTCCACTTT. Amino acids: CASRMGTGWDNSPLHF. V gene TRBV12-3 or TRBV12-4 combines with J gene TRBJ1-6; 9 positions match TRBD1. The junction had 8 bases not matched to a gene; V was cut back by 6 bases and J by 5 bases. CDR3 length equals 16 residues.

The chain employs TRBV3-1 and TRBJ2-1, with 8 positions matching TRBD1. The CDR3 has 17 amino acids. Trimming at V came to 0 bases and at J to 2 bases, leaving 6 bases not matched to a gene. Germline CDR1 LGHDT, CDR2 YNNKEL (reference sequence). The CDR3: CASSQDPGTGAYNEQFF. The CDR3 nucleotides read TGTGCCAGCAGCCAAGATCCCGGGACAGGAGCCTACAATGAGCAGTTCTTC.

In this sample, this clonotype turned up a few times. The chain employs TRBV15 and TRBJ2-7; D is ambiguous. V shed 0 bases and J shed 1 base, with 7 bases lying between them. This CDR3 contains 14 residues. From germline, CDR1 is LNHNV and CDR2 YYDKDF (reference sequence). The CDR3 DNA sequence: TGTGCCACCAGCAGAGATCAGCTTTCCTACGAGCAGTACGTC. Its protein product is CATSRDQLSYEQYV.

The rearrangement joins TRBV5-6 to TRBJ1-1, with TRBD1 as a possible D gene (6 bases). This CDR3 comprises 15 residues. V lost 4 bases and J 1 base, leaving 14 bases between the germline ends. From germline, CDR1 is SGHDT and CDR2 YYEEEE. The CDR3 bases are TGTGCCAGCAGCACCTCCAGGGGAGGGAACACTGAAGCTTTCTTT. It translates to CASSTSRGGNTEAFF.

The J gene is TRBJ2-3, the V gene TRBV9; 11 nucleotides match TRBD1. V dropped 3 bases and J dropped 1; count of bases not matched to a gene: 1. Germline CDR1 SGDLS, CDR2 YYNGEE. The CDR3 length is 15 residues. CDR3: CASSADRGRTDTQYF. The DNA of the CDR3 is TGTGCCAGCAGCGCGGACAGGGGGCGCACAGATACGCAGTATTTT.

This clonotype was seen a handful of times. The chain joins TRBV7-6 to TRBJ2-3; 12 bases agree with TRBD2. Germline assignment: CDR1 SGHVS and CDR2 FNYEAQ. The CDR3 is 15 residues long. Unmatched junction bases numbered 4, after V lost 5 bases and J lost 4 bases. This CDR3 is CASSRGTSGPDTQYF. CDR3 bases: TGTGCCAGCAGCCGCGGGACTAGCGGGCCAGATACGCAGTATTTT.

This chain joins TRBV19 and TRBJ2-7; D is unclear. Trimming cost V 1 base and J 3 bases, with 13 bases left between them. The CDR3 runs 15 residues. CDR1 and CDR2 (germline): LNHDA, SQIVND (reference sequence). The CDR3 region has the DNA TGTGCCAGTAGTATAGGCCAGGAGCTAATCTACGAGCAGTACTTC. It codes for CASSIGQELIYEQYF.

V gene TRBV5-1 combines with J gene TRBJ1-1; D is unresolved. There are 15 residues in the CDR3. V was clipped by 0 bases and J by 2 bases, with 11 bases between them. Per germline, CDR1 SGHRS and CDR2 YFSETQ. The CDR3 loop reads CASSLGGSINTEAFF. The CDR3 DNA sequence: TGCGCCAGCAGCTTGGGGGGATCAATTAACACTGAAGCTTTCTTT.

The gene calls are TRBV5-1 and TRBJ1-1; D gene unclear. Trimming took 0 bases from V and 0 from J, leaving 6 bases between them. This CDR3 has 14 residues. Germline V gene lookup returns CDR1 SGHRS and CDR2 YFSETQ. The CDR3 loop is CASSLDRLNTEAFF. Written as DNA, the CDR3 is TGCGCCAGCAGCTTGGACAGACTGAACACTGAAGCTTTCTTT.